Described below is a single TCR beta chain sequence and its context. Its antigen is unidentified. J lost 10 bases, V lost 6 bases, and 8 bases had no gene match. CDR1 and CDR2 from the germline V gene are MGHDK and SYGVNS. CDR3 size: 12 residues. This sample is part of a study of cytomegalovirus exposure and HLA in healthy donors. Overall study: From HLA-typed donors, an early data release held roughly 80 million unique TCRs.

Primers: 60 Vbeta forward and 13 Jbeta reverse. The data were produced by immunoSEQ multiplex PCR, yet TCRdb's version contains in-frame clones alone and is incomplete. The sample has some 220,000 clones, approximately 85% seen once. The study's findings and limits: Rates of TCR association differed by HLA locus in a later analysis, with DRB1 highest and HLA-C lowest. A later analysis found that most CMV-associated TCR beta chains appeared HLA-restricted.

The chain links TRBV25-1 to TRBJ1-1; 7 bases are shared with TRBD1. The sequenced sample was PBMCs. This TCR came from a girl aged 2-15 years in good health and CMV-seronegative. The CDR3 loop is CASRDGTEGAFF. DNA for the CDR3: TGTGCCAGCAGAGACGGGACAGAAGGAGCTTTCTTT. The full variable domain, in which reference TRBV25-1 and TRBJ1-1 provide the parts outside the CDR3, is EADIYQTPRYLVIGTGKKITLECSQTMGHDKMYWYQQDPGMELHLIHYSYGVNSTEKGDLSSESTVSRIRTEHFPLTLESARPSHTSQYLCASRDGTEGAFFGQGTRLTVV.